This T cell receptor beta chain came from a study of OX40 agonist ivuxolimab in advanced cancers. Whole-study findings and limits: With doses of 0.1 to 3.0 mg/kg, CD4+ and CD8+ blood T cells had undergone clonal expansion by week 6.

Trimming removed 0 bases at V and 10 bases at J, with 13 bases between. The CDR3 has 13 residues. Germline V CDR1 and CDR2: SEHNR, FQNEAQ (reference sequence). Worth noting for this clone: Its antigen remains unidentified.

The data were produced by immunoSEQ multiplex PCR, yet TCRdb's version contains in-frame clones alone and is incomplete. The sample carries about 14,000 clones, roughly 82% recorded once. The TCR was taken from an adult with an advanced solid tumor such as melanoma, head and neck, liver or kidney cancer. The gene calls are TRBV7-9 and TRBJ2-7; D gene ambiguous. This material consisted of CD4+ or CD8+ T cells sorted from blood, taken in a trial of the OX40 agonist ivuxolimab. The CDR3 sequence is CASSLAGEADQYF. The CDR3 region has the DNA TGTGCCAGCAGCTTAGCGGGCGAGGCAGACCAGTACTTC.